The 2 T cell receptor beta chains below were found in one sample sequenced in a study of CD8+ T cells in alopecia areata. Reverse transcription of extracted RNA yielded cDNA, which provided the sequencing template. Some clones are missing from TCRdb's copy, which holds only in-frame ones; the method was immunoSEQ multiplex PCR. The repertoire consists of some 110,000 clones, with about 54% occurring once and the leading ten covering approximately 29%. As for treatment: oral pan-JAK inhibitor, 5-10 mg twice daily. Sample: CD8+ T cells sorted from blood, taken at week 4, from a patient treated with tofacitinib. The receptors stem from a human donor with alopecia areata.

The chain has TRBV27 and TRBJ2-7; D could derive from TRBD1 or TRBD2 (5 bases each). This CDR3 comprises 15 residues. Trimming removed 6 bases at V and 4 bases at J, with 19 bases between. Germline CDR1 and CDR2: MNHEY and SMNVEV (reference sequence). The DNA for the CDR3 is TGTGCCAGCAGGCAAGGGACGGAAGCGGTTTACGAGCAGTACTTC. Protein: CASRQGTEAVYEQYF.

This clone has only a few counts. This chain uses TRBV27 with TRBJ1-2; TRBD1 aligns across 9 bases. The length of the CDR3 is 13 residues. CDR1 is MNHEY, CDR2 SMNVEV, per germline (reference sequence). J lost 5 bases, V lost 6 bases, and 4 bases had no gene match. Here the CDR3 DNA reads TGTGCCAGCAGCCCAGACAGGGGGTATGGCTACACCTTC. It codes for CASSPDRGYGYTF.